Following are 15 T cell receptor beta chains from one sample sequenced in a study of T cell repertoires in cytomegalovirus infection. Each CDR3 protein is one row after TCRdb ran MiXCR on the reads. The repertoire holds almost 550,000 distinct CDR3 sequences, with about 17% as singletons. Sequenced sample: CD8+ T cells from PBMCs. Source of these receptors: a human donor in good health (CMV status not recorded). Some clones in this sample may be carry-over from other donors' samples.

The chain carries TRBV6-5 and TRBJ2-1, with D unresolved. V was trimmed by 6 bases and J by 7 bases, leaving 25 bases between them. CDR1 is MNHEY, CDR2 SVGAGI, per germline. This CDR3 spans 17 amino acids. CDR3 region: CASSLTPPVGIVNEQFF. The CDR3 DNA follows: TGTGCCAGCAGCCTAACCCCCCCCGTGGGTATAGTAAATGAGCAGTTCTTC.

This clonotype occurred many times. The chain has TRBV7-9 and TRBJ2-1, with TRBD2 as a possible D gene (5 bases). From germline, CDR1 is SEHNR and CDR2 FQNEAQ (reference sequence). The CDR3 consists of 14 residues. Deletions cut 1 base from V and 4 bases from J, with 8 bases between. Here the CDR3 reads CASSLETGYNEQFF. CDR3 bases: TGTGCCAGCAGCTTAGAAACGGGATACAATGAGCAGTTCTTC.

In this sample, this clonotype turned up a few times. This rearrangement joins TRBV4-2 to TRBJ2-3; weak D call: TRBD2 (5 bases). In germline, CDR1 is LGHNA, CDR2 YNFKEQ. Trimming shortened V by 3 bases and J by 5 bases, and 15 bases separated the two germline ends. This CDR3 spans 15 amino acids. The CDR3, as DNA: TGTGCCAGCAGCCATCTTTTCGGAGGCGAAGATACGCAGTATTTT. Its protein is CASSHLFGGEDTQYF.

The gene calls are TRBV6-1 and TRBJ1-3; TRBD1 is a possible D gene (6 bases). V was cut by 9 bases and J by 0 bases, with 21 bases left in between. This CDR3 has 17 residues. CDR1 MNHNS and CDR2 SASEGT come from the germline V gene. The CDR3 DNA reads as TGTGCCAGTAATGACCTTGGGGGCCAGCTCTCTGGAAACACCATATATTTT. Translation: CASNDLGGQLSGNTIYF.

V usage is TRBV20-1 and J usage is TRBJ1-6, with TRBD1 matching 7 bases. The length of the CDR3 is 16 residues. Germline-derived CDR1 and CDR2 are DFQATT and SNEGSKA (reference sequence). Trimming cost V 6 bases and J 0 bases; bases outside gene matches: 8. CDR3 nucleotides: TGCAGTGCGTCCGGGACAGTGAGCTCCTATAATTCACCCCTCCACTTT. Its translation: CSASGTVSSYNSPLHF.

The chain recombines TRBV7-9 with TRBJ1-1; D unresolved. CDR1 is SEHNR and CDR2 is FQNEAQ in the germline V gene (reference sequence). The CDR3 is 16 amino acids. Trimming removed 4 bases at V and 6 bases at J, with 21 bases between. In DNA, the CDR3 is TGTGCCAGCAGCTCCGAGCTCACGGCCCCGGTCGCTGAAGCTTTCTTT. Its protein is CASSSELTAPVAEAFF.

The V gene is TRBV20-1, the J gene TRBJ2-5, with TRBD2 matching over 7 bases. Germline trimming cut 2 bases from V and 5 bases from J; bases unmatched to any gene: 8. From germline, CDR1 is DFQATT and CDR2 SNEGSKA (reference sequence). The CDR3 has 14 amino acids. Written as DNA, the CDR3 is TGCAGTGCTAGATCAGGGAGGGCCTTGGAGACCCAGTACTTC. This codes for CSARSGRALETQYF.

This clonotype showed up many times. CDR3 sequence: CASGLVTALVSGETQYF. The CDR3 nucleotides are TGTGCTAGTGGTTTGGTAACGGCACTTGTGAGTGGAGAGACCCAGTACTTC. The chain links TRBV12-5 to TRBJ2-5, with unresolved D. Trimming pared 0 bases from V and 4 bases from J, leaving 18 bases between. Germline V gives CDR1 LGHNT, CDR2 FRNRAP. The CDR3 loop spans 17 amino acids. Together with reference TRBV12-5 and TRBJ2-5, the CDR3 gives the full variable domain: DARVTQTPRHKVTEMGQEVTMRCQPILGHNTVFWYRQTMMQGLELLAYFRNRAPLDDSGMPKDRFSAEMPDATLATLKIQPSEPRDSAVYFCASGLVTALVSGETQYFGPGTRLLVL.

This clonotype was counted at least ten times. The CDR3 loop is CAISDGYEGDTEAFF. CDR3 bases: TGTGCCATCAGTGACGGTTACGAGGGGGACACTGAAGCTTTCTTT. The V gene is TRBV10-3, the J gene TRBJ1-1; tentatively, D is TRBD1 (6 bases). This CDR3 has 15 residues. CDR1 is ENHRY and CDR2 is SYGVKD in the germline V gene. Trimming took off 3 bases at V and 3 bases at J, with 14 bases between the two ends.

Only a few counts were recorded for this clonotype. CDR3 DNA sequence: TGTGCCAGTAGTATAAAGGGGGACAGGGGCGGCCAGCCCCAGCATTTT. Encoded protein: CASSIKGDRGGQPQHF. J is TRBJ1-5 and V is TRBV19; 10 nucleotides match TRBD1. J lost 7 bases, V lost 2 bases, and 8 bases had no gene match. Germline V gene data show CDR1 as LNHDA and CDR2 as SQIVND (reference sequence). The CDR3 has 16 amino acids.

There are many counts of this clonotype. A clone one base away is much larger, so this may be a read error. The chain is built from TRBV6-2 or TRBV6-3 and TRBJ2-7; D is unresolved. This CDR3 region has 11 residues. The germline gives CDR1 MNHEY, CDR2 SVGEGT. Trimming removed 5 bases from V and 2 bases from J, with 4 bases in between. CDR3 coding DNA: TGTGCCAGCAGTACCACCTACGAGCAGTACTTC. Translated, it gives CASSTTYEQYF.

V is TRBV20-1 and J is TRBJ2-1; D unresolved. Germline assignment: CDR1 DFQATT and CDR2 SNEGSKA (reference sequence). Trimming took off 3 bases at V and 7 bases at J, with 7 bases between the two ends. The CDR3 covers 11 residues. The CDR3 spells CSASKNNEQFF. The CDR3, as DNA: TGCAGTGCTAGTAAGAATAATGAGCAGTTCTTC.

This clonotype was seen a handful of times. This rearrangement joins TRBV27 to TRBJ2-7, with 7 bases matching TRBD2. Trimming took 5 bases from V and 4 from J; bases not matched to a gene: 8. Germline V CDR1 and CDR2: MNHEY, SMNVEV (reference sequence). This CDR3 is built from 14 residues. The CDR3 DNA sequence: TGTGCCAGCAGTCCCCGCGGAGCGGGATACGAGCAGTACTTC. Its translation: CASSPRGAGYEQYF.

This clonotype came up once. The rearrangement links TRBV12-3 or TRBV12-4 to TRBJ2-1; 9 bases line up with TRBD1. This CDR3 has 15 amino acids. Trimming at V came to 4 bases and at J to 5 bases, leaving 6 bases not matched to a gene. The CDR3 nucleotides read TGTGCCAGCAGTTCACGGGACAGGGCTGACAATGAGCAGTTCTTC. Its protein product is CASSSRDRADNEQFF.

The rearrangement joins TRBV4-2 to TRBJ2-1; tentative D call: TRBD1 (6 bases). The CDR3 consists of 18 residues. V was shortened by 0 bases and J by 4 bases, with 19 bases between the two germline ends. Germline V gives CDR1 LGHNA, CDR2 YNFKEQ. The DNA for the CDR3 is TGTGCCAGCAGCCAAGACTCATTTTCGGACAGATTATACAATGAGCAGTTCTTC. Residues: CASSQDSFSDRLYNEQFF.